One and the same sample provided the 20 T cell receptor beta chains below, sequenced in a study of cytomegalovirus exposure and HLA in healthy donors. Researchers ran the PCR with 60 Vbeta and 13 Jbeta primers. Produced via immunoSEQ multiplex PCR; TCRdb's table is partial and in-frame only. The sample consists of tens of thousands of clones, about 70% of them appearing once. The sample was PBMCs. The receptors shown here come from a male donor in good health and CMV-seropositive.

This rearrangement joins TRBV5-1 to TRBJ2-3; D perhaps matches TRBD1 (5 bases). V gave up 5 bases and J gave up 3 bases, with 13 bases separating them. The CDR3 extends over 14 amino acids. In germline, CDR1 is SGHRS, CDR2 YFSETQ. The CDR3 protein is CASSTGEWTDTQYF. The CDR3 nucleotides are TGCGCCAGCAGTACAGGCGAGTGGACAGATACGCAGTATTTT.

The chain is built from TRBV9 and TRBJ1-1; the D gene is possibly TRBD1 (5 bases). Germline V gives CDR1 SGDLS, CDR2 YYNGEE. V lost 4 bases and J lost 7, with 17 bases in between. This CDR3 spans 14 amino acids. CDR3 loop: CASSPGGDPFEAFF. DNA for the CDR3: TGTGCCAGCAGCCCGGGGGGAGACCCCTTTGAAGCTTTCTTT.

The chain employs TRBV7-9 and TRBJ2-7, with a possible D match to TRBD1 (6 bases). CDR1 is SEHNR and CDR2 is FQNEAQ in the germline V gene (reference sequence). Trimming took 5 bases from V and 2 from J, leaving 13 bases between them. The CDR3 covers 14 residues. In nucleotides, the CDR3 is TGTGCCAGCAGCCCCCCTCCAGGGGCCTACGAGCAGTACTTC. It codes for CASSPPPGAYEQYF.

The chain couples TRBV7-2 to TRBJ1-1, with 7 bases lining up with TRBD1. The junction had 3 bases not matched to a gene; V was cut back by 0 bases and J by 2 bases. This CDR3 has 15 residues. The V gene's germline CDR1 is SGHTA and CDR2 FQGNSA. CDR3 nucleotides: TGTGCCAGCAGCTTAGCCCCAGGGGGAAACACTGAAGCTTTCTTT. Translating gives CASSLAPGGNTEAFF.

The chain couples TRBV29-1 to TRBJ1-3, with D maybe TRBD1 (6 bases). Trimming shortened V by 7 bases and J by 0 bases, and 10 bases separated the two germline ends. In germline, CDR1 is SQVTM, CDR2 ANQGSEA. The CDR3 extends over 13 amino acids. The chain's CDR3 is CSARQASGNTIYF. The CDR3 DNA is TGCAGCGCTCGACAGGCCTCTGGAAACACCATATATTTT. Full variable domain (rest looked up from reference TRBV29-1 and TRBJ1-3): SAVISQKPSRDICQRGTSLTIQCQVDSQVTMMFWYRQQPGQSLTLIATANQGSEATYESGFVIDKFPISRPNLTFSTLTVSNMSPEDSSIYLCSARQASGNTIYFGEGSWLTVV.

The CDR3 is CASNGASAAQETQYF. CDR3 nucleotide sequence: TGTGCCAGCAATGGGGCATCGGCGGCCCAAGAGACCCAGTACTTC. This chain uses TRBV28 with TRBJ2-5, with D possibly TRBD1 on 5 matching bases. Deletions cut 7 bases from V and 1 base from J, with 16 bases between. CDR1 MDHEN and CDR2 SYDVKM come from the germline V gene. The CDR3 loop spans 15 amino acids.

This rearrangement joins TRBV7-2 to TRBJ2-5, with a weak D call TRBD1 (6 bases). Germline loops: CDR1 SGHTA, CDR2 FQGNSA. The germline V and J ends were trimmed by 5 bases and 5 bases, with 15 bases remaining between them. This CDR3 is built from 14 residues. The CDR3 loop reads CASSRTGTKETQYF. DNA for the CDR3: TGTGCCAGCAGCCGAACCGGGACAAAGGAGACCCAGTACTTC.

V is TRBV5-1 and J is TRBJ2-7, with D possibly being TRBD2 (5 bases). The V and J ends lost 0 bases and 5 bases respectively, with 15 bases between them. Per the germline V gene, CDR1 is SGHRS and CDR2 is YFSETQ. The length of the CDR3 is 15 residues. The CDR3 DNA is TGCGCCAGCAGCTTGGCCTCGGTAGGACTGGACGAGCAGTACTTC. Its translation is CASSLASVGLDEQYF.

The chain uses TRBV11-2 and TRBJ1-1; 7 bases match TRBD1. The germline CDR1 and CDR2 sequences are SGHAT and FQNNGV. The junction had 9 bases not matched to a gene; V was cut back by 1 base and J by 4 bases. The CDR3 extends over 16 amino acids. DNA for the CDR3: TGTGCCAGCAGCTTAGGATTGACAGGGCCGAGCACTGAAGCTTTCTTT. The encoded protein is CASSLGLTGPSTEAFF. The full variable domain, rest sourced from reference TRBV11-2 and TRBJ1-1, is EAGVAQSPRYKIIEKRQSVAFWCNPISGHATLYWYQQILGQGPKLLIQFQNNGVVDDSQLPKDRFSAERLKGVDSTLKIQPAKLEDSAVYLCASSLGLTGPSTEAFFGQGTRLTVV.

The V gene is TRBV6-5, the J gene TRBJ2-1, with D perhaps matching TRBD1 (6 bases). The germline V gene encodes CDR1 MNHEY and CDR2 SVGAGI. Deletions cut 4 bases from V and 8 bases from J, with 15 bases between. The CDR3 covers 14 residues. This CDR3 reads CASSFFTGSDEQFF. The CDR3 nucleotides are TGTGCCAGCAGTTTTTTTACAGGGTCGGATGAGCAGTTCTTC.

The V gene is TRBV7-9, the J gene TRBJ1-3; maybe TRBD1 (5 bases). The CDR3 is 16 amino acids. Germline V gene lookup returns CDR1 SEHNR and CDR2 FQNEAQ (reference sequence). V lost 6 bases and J lost 2, with 17 bases in between. CDR3 protein: CASRNSVLGPGNTIYF. The CDR3 DNA is TGTGCCAGCAGAAACTCCGTGTTGGGGCCTGGAAACACCATATATTTT.

The J gene is TRBJ2-7, the V gene TRBV29-1, with 8 bases lining up with TRBD2. V dropped 3 bases and J dropped 0; count of bases not matched to a gene: 7. The germline CDR1 and CDR2 sequences are SQVTM and ANQGSEA. This CDR3 comprises 15 residues. CDR3 region: CSVDLAGQSSYEQYF. CDR3 nucleotide sequence: TGCAGCGTTGATCTAGCGGGCCAGAGCTCCTACGAGCAGTACTTC.

This clone has more than one count but fewer than ten. This chain joins TRBV5-4 and TRBJ2-2, with 13 bases that match TRBD2. Germline trimming cut 1 base from V and 4 bases from J; bases unmatched to any gene: 4. Germline CDR1 is SGHNT and CDR2 is YYREEE (reference sequence). CDR3 length: 17 amino acids. The CDR3 sequence: CASSLRTSGSLTGELFF. The CDR3 DNA sequence: TGTGCCAGCAGCTTGAGGACTAGCGGGAGTCTCACCGGGGAGCTGTTTTTT.

V gene TRBV28 combines with J gene TRBJ1-5; no firm D call. V lost 3 bases and J 3 bases, leaving 12 bases between the germline ends. The CDR3 spans 15 residues. Germline V gives CDR1 MDHEN, CDR2 SYDVKM. The CDR3 loop reads CASSFRRAYNQPQHF. CDR3 DNA: TGTGCCAGCAGTTTCAGGAGGGCTTACAATCAGCCCCAGCATTTT.

The V gene is TRBV30, the J gene TRBJ2-7, with D maybe TRBD1 (6 bases). V gave up 3 bases and J gave up 6 bases, with 21 bases separating them. Germline CDR1 and CDR2: GTSNPN and SVGIG (reference sequence). The CDR3 contains 15 residues. CDR3 region: CAWRTGLSLMGEQYF. CDR3 sequence (DNA): TGTGCCTGGAGAACAGGGCTGTCGTTAATGGGCGAGCAGTACTTC.

The chain is built from TRBV6-9 and TRBJ2-6; 15 bases map to TRBD2. The J segment lost 3 bases and the V segment lost 4 bases, leaving 7 bases of the junction unmatched. Germline loops: CDR1 MNHGY, CDR2 SVAAGI. The CDR3 runs 19 residues. In DNA, the CDR3 is TGTGCCAGCAGTTGGGGACTAGCGGGAGGAAGGTATGGGGCCAACGTCCTGACTTTC. Translating it yields CASSWGLAGGRYGANVLTF.

The genes are TRBV10-3 and TRBJ2-7; 9 bases align to TRBD1. The germline CDR1 and CDR2 sequences are ENHRY and SYGVKD. The CDR3 loop spans 14 amino acids. The junction had 7 bases not matched to a gene; V was cut back by 6 bases and J by 4 bases. The CDR3 DNA follows: TGTGCCATCAGACCGGGACAGGGTAGGTACGAGCAGTACTTC. Amino acids: CAIRPGQGRYEQYF.

The J gene is TRBJ1-2, the V gene TRBV5-1; D unresolved. Trimming removed 2 bases at V and 6 bases at J, with 11 bases between. The germline V gene has CDR1 SGHRS and CDR2 YFSETQ. The CDR3 runs to 13 residues. In DNA, the CDR3 is TGCGCCAGCAGCTTCGTACGGGGTGATGGCTACACCTTC. Translating it yields CASSFVRGDGYTF.

This clone occurred a few times. Here the CDR3 DNA reads TGCAGCGTCAAAACAGGGGGTATCGACACCGGGGAGCTGTTTTTT. Translating it yields CSVKTGGIDTGELFF. The rearrangement uses TRBV29-1 and TRBJ2-2; TRBD1 agrees at 8 bases. V lost 6 bases and J lost 3; bases outside the gene matches: 9. CDR3 length: 15 residues. Germline assignment: CDR1 SQVTM and CDR2 ANQGSEA.

The V and J genes are TRBV6-1 and TRBJ1-3, with D possibly matching TRBD1 (5 bases). In germline, CDR1 is MNHNS, CDR2 SASEGT. CDR3 length: 15 amino acids. V shed 7 bases and J shed 1 base, with 14 bases lying between them. The CDR3 sequence: CASKGAGSSGNTIYF. The CDR3 DNA is TGTGCCAGCAAAGGGGCAGGGTCGTCTGGAAACACCATATATTTT.